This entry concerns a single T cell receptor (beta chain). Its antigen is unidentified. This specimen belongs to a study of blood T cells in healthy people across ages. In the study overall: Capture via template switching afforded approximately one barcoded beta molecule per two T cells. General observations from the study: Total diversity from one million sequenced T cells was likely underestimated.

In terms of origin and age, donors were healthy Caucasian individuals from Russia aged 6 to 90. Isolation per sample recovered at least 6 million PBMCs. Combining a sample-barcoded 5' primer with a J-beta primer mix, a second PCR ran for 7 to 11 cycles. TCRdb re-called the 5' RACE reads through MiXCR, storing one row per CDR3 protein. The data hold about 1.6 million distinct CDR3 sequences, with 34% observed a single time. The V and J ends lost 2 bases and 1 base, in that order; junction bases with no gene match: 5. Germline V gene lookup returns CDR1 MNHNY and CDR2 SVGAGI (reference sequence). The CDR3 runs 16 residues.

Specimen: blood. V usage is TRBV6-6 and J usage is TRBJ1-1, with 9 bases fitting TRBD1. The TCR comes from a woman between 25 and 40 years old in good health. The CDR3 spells CASSYPTGGANTEAFF. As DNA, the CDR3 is TGTGCCAGCAGTTACCCGACAGGGGGAGCGAACACTGAAGCTTTCTTT.